This is a list of T cell receptor beta chains from one sample in a study of OX40 agonist ivuxolimab in advanced cancers. The assay was immunoSEQ multiplex PCR, and TCRdb's table has in-frame clones only and misses some. The sample carries 30,000 or so clones, around 86% recorded once. The material was CD4+ or CD8+ T cells sorted from blood, obtained in a trial of the OX40 agonist ivuxolimab. The receptor source for this set is an adult with an advanced solid tumor such as melanoma, head and neck, liver or kidney cancer. CDR3s include the opening cysteine and the closing phenylalanine or tryptophan.

v_gene: TRBV2; j_gene: TRBJ1-2; CDR3aa: CASRTQTANYGYTF
v_gene: TRBV7-9; j_gene: TRBJ1-2; CDR3aa: CASSLGAGVNGYTF
v_gene: TRBV7-8; j_gene: TRBJ2-7; CDR3aa: CASSSQAAPYEQYF
v_gene: TRBV6-1; j_gene: TRBJ2-1; CDR3aa: CATLETSAYNEQFF
v_gene: TRBV23-1; j_gene: TRBJ2-6; CDR3aa: CASSQGFPGQGVAGANVLTF
v_gene: TRBV18; j_gene: TRBJ2-5; CDR3aa: CASSPQGIQETQYF
v_gene: TRBV5-1; j_gene: TRBJ2-2; CDR3aa: CASMGLTGELFF
v_gene: TRBV29-1; j_gene: TRBJ2-7; CDR3aa: CSVETDLWEQYF
v_gene: TRBV29-1; j_gene: TRBJ1-1; CDR3aa: CSVVLGEAFF
v_gene: TRBV5-4; j_gene: TRBJ2-7; CDR3aa: CASSRTGGVSYEQYF
v_gene: TRBV19; j_gene: TRBJ2-2; CDR3aa: CASSIDTGELFF
v_gene: TRBV4-1; j_gene: TRBJ1-1; CDR3aa: CASSQERGTAEAFF
v_gene: TRBV28; j_gene: TRBJ2-5; CDR3aa: CASSGGQETQYF
v_gene: TRBV19; j_gene: TRBJ1-1; CDR3aa: CASSTGVPGDEAFF
v_gene: TRBV19; j_gene: TRBJ2-5; CDR3aa: CAREGLLQETQYF
v_gene: TRBV4-2; j_gene: TRBJ2-5; CDR3aa: CASSPASGGRETQYF
v_gene: TRBV13; j_gene: TRBJ1-1; CDR3aa: CASSLGRQRAVGRSEAFF
v_gene: TRBV2; j_gene: TRBJ2-3; CDR3aa: CASSPPGKADTQYF
v_gene: TRBV15; j_gene: TRBJ2-1; CDR3aa: CATSRELAADEQFF
v_gene: TRBV7-2; j_gene: TRBJ1-1; CDR3aa: CASSFLLGTEAFF
v_gene: TRBV7-2; j_gene: TRBJ2-7; CDR3aa: CASSWASGRAWEQYF
v_gene: TRBV5-1; j_gene: TRBJ2-2; CDR3aa: CASSLIAGVTGELFF
v_gene: TRBV7-8; j_gene: TRBJ2-7; CDR3aa: CASSLGFSYEQYF
v_gene: TRBV9; j_gene: TRBJ2-1; CDR3aa: CASSRYNEQFF
v_gene: TRBV19; j_gene: TRBJ2-3; CDR3aa: CASSILAGETPLTDTQYF
v_gene: TRBV5-5; j_gene: TRBJ1-1; CDR3aa: CASSIVQGAEAFF
v_gene: TRBV27; j_gene: TRBJ2-1; CDR3aa: CASSSWTGDGHEQFF
v_gene: TRBV7-6; j_gene: TRBJ2-1; CDR3aa: CASSPEPPLAGGSSYNEQFF
v_gene: TRBV7-6; j_gene: TRBJ2-7; CDR3aa: CASSLAPGSYEQYF
v_gene: TRBV9; j_gene: TRBJ2-7; CDR3aa: CASSVPLGPQYF
v_gene: TRBV7-6; j_gene: TRBJ2-7; CDR3aa: CASSSGQVEQYF
v_gene: TRBV5-6; j_gene: TRBJ2-7; CDR3aa: CASSPGTGFDEQYF
v_gene: TRBV5-4; j_gene: TRBJ2-2; CDR3aa: CASSWEGTSGSGTGELFF
v_gene: TRBV27; j_gene: TRBJ1-3; CDR3aa: CASSPIVGPGNTIYF
v_gene: TRBV5-4; j_gene: TRBJ2-7; CDR3aa: CASSHRPKGEQYF
v_gene: TRBV4-2; j_gene: TRBJ2-5; CDR3aa: CASSQDPPSGLQETQYF
v_gene: TRBV4-1; j_gene: TRBJ2-3; CDR3aa: CASSQLPGAPGTDTQYF
v_gene: TRBV11-2; j_gene: TRBJ2-1; CDR3aa: CASTQTGGGSYNEQFF
v_gene: TRBV2; j_gene: TRBJ2-5; CDR3aa: CASREGGLAGPYQETQYF
v_gene: TRBV11-2; j_gene: TRBJ1-2; CDR3aa: CASSPGGLSYTF
v_gene: TRBV27; j_gene: TRBJ2-7; CDR3aa: CASSLSKGADVYEQYF
v_gene: TRBV6-1; j_gene: TRBJ2-5; CDR3aa: CASSDWGQGFETQYF
v_gene: TRBV7-2; j_gene: TRBJ1-1; CDR3aa: CASSSLGARTEAFF
v_gene: TRBV4-2; j_gene: TRBJ2-7; CDR3aa: CASSQKDGGLAGETYEQYF
v_gene: TRBV7-2; j_gene: TRBJ2-2; CDR3aa: CASSSLNTGELFF
v_gene: TRBV2; j_gene: TRBJ2-7; CDR3aa: CASSEARYEQYF
v_gene: TRBV18; j_gene: TRBJ2-1; CDR3aa: CASSNGLGKNEQFF
v_gene: TRBV19; j_gene: TRBJ1-5; CDR3aa: CASRHGGGNQPQHF
v_gene: TRBV6-4; j_gene: TRBJ2-4; CDR3aa: CASSRAGTGCSIQYF
v_gene: TRBV7-8; j_gene: TRBJ1-4; CDR3aa: CASSPRREWHEKLFF
v_gene: TRBV9; j_gene: TRBJ2-2; CDR3aa: CASNPGGGGFTGELFF
v_gene: TRBV2; j_gene: TRBJ2-1; CDR3aa: CASRGTGGQGPPFWRFF
v_gene: TRBV4-3; j_gene: .; CDR3aa: CASSQASGSRSYEQYF